Following are 10 T cell receptor beta chains from one sample sequenced in a study of T cells in Graves' hyperthyroidism and ophthalmopathy. What was amplified from RNA transcripts were TCR beta CDR3 regions. The study used the HTBI primer set for a first-round RT-PCR of the TCR CDR3. TCRdb reprocessed the multiplex PCR reads via MiXCR and lists one record per CDR3 protein. The table has fewer than 900,000 distinct CDR3 sequences, about 17% seen once. The specimen sequenced was blood. These TCRs come from a woman between 50 and 59 years old with Graves' hyperthyroidism that later progressed to Graves' ophthalmopathy.

This clonotype was recorded many times. V is TRBV7-3 and J is TRBJ1-1; D is perhaps TRBD1 (5 bases). This CDR3 has 12 residues. Trimming shortened V by 5 bases and J by 6 bases, and 10 bases separated the two germline ends. Germline V gene lookup returns CDR1 SGHTA and CDR2 FQGTGA. Here the CDR3 DNA reads TGTGCCAGCAGCATAGGAGGGGCTGAAGCTTTCTTT. Amino acids: CASSIGGAEAFF.

V and J are TRBV6-5 and TRBJ2-1; D remains ambiguous. Trimming cost V 2 bases and J 9 bases, with 11 bases left between them. Germline CDR1 MNHEY, CDR2 SVGAGI. This CDR3 contains 13 residues. For the CDR3, the DNA is TGTGCCAGCAGTTACCGGCAGGCTCGTGAGCAGTTCTTC. Encoded protein: CASSYRQAREQFF.

J is TRBJ2-3 and V is TRBV3-1; TRBD2 might be the D (6 bases). V lost 1 base and J lost 6, with 20 bases in between. CDR1 is LGHDT and CDR2 is YNNKEL in the germline V gene (reference sequence). The CDR3 runs to 17 residues. The CDR3 is CASSQAVGDLVGDTQYF. CDR3 DNA sequence: TGTGCCAGCAGCCAAGCAGTTGGGGACTTGGTAGGGGATACGCAGTATTTT.

This clonotype was seen more than once but under ten times. V usage is TRBV6-1 and J usage is TRBJ1-2; 9 bases line up with TRBD1. Germline CDR1 is MNHNS and CDR2 is SASEGT. V gave up 5 bases and J gave up 3 bases; unmatched junction bases: 4. The CDR3 consists of 14 residues. The CDR3, as DNA: TGTGCCAGCAGTTTGGGGACAGGGTACTATGGCTACACCTTC. Translated: CASSLGTGYYGYTF.

The chain links TRBV29-1 to TRBJ2-3; maybe TRBD2 (6 bases). The germline gives CDR1 SQVTM, CDR2 ANQGSEA. The V and J ends lost 6 bases and 4 bases respectively, with 20 bases between them. This CDR3 has 15 residues. The CDR3 is CSVRGRRGTADTQYF. The CDR3 DNA is TGCAGCGTGAGGGGTAGGAGGGGCACGGCAGATACGCAGTATTTT.

This clonotype has a count of ten or more. V is TRBV2 and J is TRBJ2-5, with D unclear. V lost 4 bases and J lost 2, with 14 bases in between. Germline loops: CDR1 SNHLY, CDR2 FYNNEI. The CDR3 sequence is 15 residues long. CDR3 amino acids: CASSAAVVLQETQYF. CDR3 sequence (DNA): TGTGCCAGCAGTGCTGCAGTGGTCCTACAAGAGACCCAGTACTTC.

This rearrangement joins TRBV20-1 to TRBJ1-2, with D maybe TRBD1 (5 bases). V gave up 3 bases and J gave up 0 bases, with 8 bases separating them. This CDR3 spans 13 amino acids. Per the germline V gene, CDR1 is DFQATT and CDR2 is SNEGSKA (reference sequence). CDR3 nucleotide sequence: TGCAGTGCTAGTACACAGGCTAACTATGGCTACACCTTC. Its protein product is CSASTQANYGYTF.

This chain links TRBV5-1 with TRBJ2-2, with unresolved D. Trimming left V 0 bases short and J 3 bases short, with 12 bases between. Germline CDR1 reads SGHRS; CDR2 reads YFSETQ. This CDR3 has 16 residues. The CDR3 DNA follows: TGCGCCAGCAGCTTGGGGTTTTGGCAGGACACCGGGGAGCTGTTTTTT. Translating it yields CASSLGFWQDTGELFF. Together with reference TRBV5-1 and TRBJ2-2, the CDR3 gives the full variable domain: KAGVTQTPRYLIKTRGQQVTLSCSPISGHRSVSWYQQTPGQGLQFLFEYFSETQRNKGNFPGRFSGRQFSNSRSEMNVSTLELGDSALYLCASSLGFWQDTGELFFGEGSRLTVL.

V usage is TRBV19 and J usage is TRBJ1-2; D uncertain. This CDR3 is 14 amino acids long. CDR1 LNHDA and CDR2 SQIVND come from the germline V gene (reference sequence). With 1 base removed from V and 4 bases from J, the gap between germline ends came to 10 bases. The CDR3 reads CASSIGREIYGYTF. As DNA, the CDR3 is TGTGCCAGTAGTATAGGCCGAGAGATCTATGGCTACACCTTC.

V is TRBV5-4 and J is TRBJ2-7; 8 bases agree with TRBD2. This CDR3 has 15 amino acids. The V gene's germline CDR1 is SGHNT and CDR2 YYREEE (reference sequence). V lost 5 bases to trimming and J lost 3 bases; unmatched junction nucleotides: 10. Here the CDR3 reads CASSLRGGGFYEQYF. DNA for the CDR3: TGTGCCAGCAGTCTTCGCGGCGGGGGGTTCTACGAGCAGTACTTC.